The source of this T cell receptor beta chain is a study of blood T cell repertoires in COVID-19. Germline V CDR1 and CDR2: LNHNV, YYDKDF (reference sequence). This CDR3 comprises 13 residues. V gave up 0 bases and J gave up 12 bases, with 15 bases separating them. Here immunoSEQ multiplex PCR was the method, and the copy in TCRdb shows in-frame clones only, minus some. The table has tens of thousands of clones, around 83% seen once. The sequenced sample consisted of peripheral blood. This chain uses TRBV15 with TRBJ2-7; D is perhaps TRBD2 (6 bases). This TCR came from a woman aged 60-70 years with acute or convalescent COVID-19. The CDR3, as DNA: TGTGCCACCAGCAGAGAGAGAGGAGGGAGCCTGTACTTC. It yields the protein CATSRERGGSLYF.